These T cell receptor beta chains were read from a single sample in a study of molecular identifiers for immune sequencing clone quantification. A single record per CDR3 protein comes from TCRdb applying MiXCR to the PCR reads. In the table there are 75,000 to 100,000 distinct CDR3 sequences, under 20% of which are singletons. Input material: naive CD8+ T cells from blood, with Jurkat cell RNA spiked in. The receptors here all came from a human donor in good health. Some libraries in this study had Jurkat cell RNA spiked in. Both conserved end residues are part of each CDR3. D genes are given only for firm matches. Size values are once, few and many counts, or a class for expanded clones, and some rows have none.

v_gene	j_gene	abundance	d_gene	CDR3nt	CDR3aa
TRBV30	TRBJ2-7	many	TRBD2	TGTGCCTGGAGTTGGCTAGCGGGACCTCCCTACGAGCAGTACTTC	CAWSWLAGPPYEQYF
TRBV4-3	TRBJ2-3	.	TRBD2	TGCGCCAGCAGCCAAGATAGTGGGCGGGGGGGCACAGATACGCAGTATTTT	CASSQDSGRGGTDTQYF
TRBV28	TRBJ1-1	many	.	TGTGCCAGCAGTTGGGACGCCCGCCGGGCTTTCTTT	CASSWDARRAFF
TRBV4-1	TRBJ2-7	many	.	TGCGCCAGCAGCCGAAACGACCTAACCTCCTTCTACGAGCAGTACTTC	CASSRNDLTSFYEQYF
TRBV7-9	TRBJ2-1	.	TRBD2	TGTGCCAGCAGCCGATTCGGGGGGGCTTTGGACAATGAGCAGTTCTTC	CASSRFGGALDNEQFF
TRBV10-2	TRBJ2-2	many	.	TGCGCCAGCAGCTGGGGCTCGAACACCGGGGAGCTGTTTTTT	CASSWGSNTGELFF
TRBV19	TRBJ1-3	many	.	TGTGCCAGTTCTCTTGGAAACACCATATATTTT	CASSLGNTIYF
TRBV12-3/TRBV12-4	TRBJ2-1	many	.	TGTGCCAGCAGTTTACCCGCTGGCAATGAGCAGTTCTTC	CASSLPAGNEQFF
TRBV5-6	TRBJ2-2	many	.	TGTGCCAGCAGCTATCGATGGGAACCGAACACCGGGGAGCTGTTTTTT	CASSYRWEPNTGELFF
TRBV5-4	TRBJ2-3	many	.	TGTGCCAGCAGCACCTTAGGCGGACAGAGCACAGATACGCAGTATTTT	CASSTLGGQSTDTQYF
TRBV30	TRBJ2-3	few	.	TGTGCCTGGAGTCTGACCGTAAAGGATACGCAGTATTTT	CAWSLTVKDTQYF